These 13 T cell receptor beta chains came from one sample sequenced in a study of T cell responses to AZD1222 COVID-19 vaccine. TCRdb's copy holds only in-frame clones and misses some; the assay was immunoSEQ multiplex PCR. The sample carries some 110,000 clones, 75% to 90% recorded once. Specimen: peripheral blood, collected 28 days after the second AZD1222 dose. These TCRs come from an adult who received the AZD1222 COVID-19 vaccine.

The chain's CDR3 is CASSIAGERGYTF. The CDR3 DNA reads TGTGCCAGTAGTATAGCGGGAGAGAGAGGCTACACCTTC. The chain recombines TRBV19 with TRBJ1-2; D gene ambiguous. Germline CDR1 and CDR2: LNHDA and SQIVND (reference sequence). The CDR3 has 13 residues. Trimming removed 1 base at V and 8 bases at J, with 11 bases between.

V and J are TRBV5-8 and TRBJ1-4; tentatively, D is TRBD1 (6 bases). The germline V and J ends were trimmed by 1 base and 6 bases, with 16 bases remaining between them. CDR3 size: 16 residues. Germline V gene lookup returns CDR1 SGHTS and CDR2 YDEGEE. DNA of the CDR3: TGTGCCAGCAGCTTGAGCAGGGGTGGTATGGATGAAAAACTGTTTTTT. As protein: CASSLSRGGMDEKLFF.

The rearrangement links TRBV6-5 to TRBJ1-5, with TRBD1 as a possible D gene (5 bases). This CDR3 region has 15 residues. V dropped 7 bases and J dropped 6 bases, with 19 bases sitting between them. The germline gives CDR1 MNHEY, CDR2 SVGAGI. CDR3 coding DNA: TGTGCCAGCACCCGGGACGGGGGAGGTGGTCAGCCCCAGCATTTT. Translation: CASTRDGGGGQPQHF.

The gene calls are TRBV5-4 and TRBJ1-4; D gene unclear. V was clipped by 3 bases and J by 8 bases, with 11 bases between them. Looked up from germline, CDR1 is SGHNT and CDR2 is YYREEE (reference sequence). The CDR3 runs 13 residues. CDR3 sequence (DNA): TGTGCCAGCAGCTCTAATAGCATAGAAAAACTGTTTTTT. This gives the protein CASSSNSIEKLFF.

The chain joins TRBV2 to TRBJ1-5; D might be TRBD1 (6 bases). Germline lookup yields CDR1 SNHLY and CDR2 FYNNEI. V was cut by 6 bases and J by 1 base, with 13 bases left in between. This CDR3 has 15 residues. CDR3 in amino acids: CASSPDSGSNQPQHF. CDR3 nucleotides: TGTGCCAGCAGCCCGGACAGTGGGAGCAATCAGCCCCAGCATTTT.

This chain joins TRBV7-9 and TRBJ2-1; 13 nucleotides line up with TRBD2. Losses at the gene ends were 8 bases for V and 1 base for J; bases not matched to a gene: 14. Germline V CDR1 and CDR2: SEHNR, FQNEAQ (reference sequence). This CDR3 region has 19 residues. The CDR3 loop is CASAATGTSGVASYNEQFF. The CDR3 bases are TGTGCCAGCGCTGCCACCGGGACTAGCGGGGTAGCGTCCTACAATGAGCAGTTCTTC.

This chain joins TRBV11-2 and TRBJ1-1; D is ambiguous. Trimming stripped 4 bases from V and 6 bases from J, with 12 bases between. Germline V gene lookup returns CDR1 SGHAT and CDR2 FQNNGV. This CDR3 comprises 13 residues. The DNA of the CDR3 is TGTGCCAGCAGCTCTCGTGGGGTATCTGAAGCTTTCTTT. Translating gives CASSSRGVSEAFF.

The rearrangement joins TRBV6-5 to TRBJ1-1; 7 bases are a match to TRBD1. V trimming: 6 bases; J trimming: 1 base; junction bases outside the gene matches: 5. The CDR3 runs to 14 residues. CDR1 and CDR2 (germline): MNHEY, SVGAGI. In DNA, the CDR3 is TGTGCCAGCAGAACGGGACAGCGGAACACTGAAGCTTTCTTT. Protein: CASRTGQRNTEAFF.

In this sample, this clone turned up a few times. Here the CDR3 reads CASSVDWGNSPLHF. The CDR3 region has the DNA TGTGCCAGCAGCGTAGACTGGGGTAATTCACCCCTCCACTTT. This rearrangement joins TRBV9 to TRBJ1-6, with D unresolved. The V and J ends lost 0 bases and 6 bases respectively, with 7 bases between them. The CDR3 spans 14 residues. Germline values: CDR1 SGDLS, CDR2 YYNGEE.

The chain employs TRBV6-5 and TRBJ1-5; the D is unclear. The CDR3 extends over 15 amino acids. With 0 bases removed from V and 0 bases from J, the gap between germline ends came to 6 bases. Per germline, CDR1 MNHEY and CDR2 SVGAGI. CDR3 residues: CASSYSPGSNQPQHF. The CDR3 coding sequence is TGTGCCAGCAGTTACTCGCCGGGTAGCAATCAGCCCCAGCATTTT.

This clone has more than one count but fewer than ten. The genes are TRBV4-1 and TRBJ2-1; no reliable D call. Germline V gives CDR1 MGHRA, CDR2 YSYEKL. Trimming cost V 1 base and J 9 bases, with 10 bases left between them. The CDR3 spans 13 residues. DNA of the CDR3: TGCGCCAGCAGCCAAGGGCGTGAGGCTGAGCAGTTCTTC. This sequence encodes CASSQGREAEQFF.

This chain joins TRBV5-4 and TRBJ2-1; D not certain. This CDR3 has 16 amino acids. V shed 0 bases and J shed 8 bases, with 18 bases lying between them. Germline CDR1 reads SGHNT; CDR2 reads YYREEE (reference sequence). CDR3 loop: CASSLALEGPSDEQFF. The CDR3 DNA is TGTGCCAGCAGCTTGGCTCTAGAAGGCCCGTCCGATGAGCAGTTCTTC.

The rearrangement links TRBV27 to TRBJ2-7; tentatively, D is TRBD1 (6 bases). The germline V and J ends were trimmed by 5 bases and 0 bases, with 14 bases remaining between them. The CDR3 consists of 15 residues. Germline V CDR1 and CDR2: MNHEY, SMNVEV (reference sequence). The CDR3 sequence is CASSPYRDLSYEQYF. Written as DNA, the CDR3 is TGTGCCAGCAGTCCTTACAGGGACCTCTCCTACGAGCAGTACTTC.